One sample yielded the 27 T cell receptor beta chains listed below, sequenced in a study of T cells in Graves' hyperthyroidism and ophthalmopathy. TCR beta CDR3 regions were amplified from RNA. HTBI primers were the set used in a first-round RT-PCR of the TCR CDR3. One entry per CDR3 protein, called by TCRdb with MiXCR from the multiplex PCR reads. Of about 480,000 distinct CDR3 sequences listed, roughly 24% are singletons. The sample comprised blood. The receptors come from a woman in her 30s with Graves' ophthalmopathy.

CDR3 region: CASSLLTKTRMGAGELFF. CDR3 bases: TGTGCCAGCAGTTTATTAACTAAGACTAGAATGGGCGCCGGGGAGCTGTTTTTT. V and J are TRBV28 and TRBJ2-2; a possible D gene is TRBD2 (6 bases). The V gene's germline CDR1 is MDHEN and CDR2 SYDVKM. The germline V and J ends were trimmed by 1 base and 6 bases, with 21 bases remaining between them. CDR3 size: 18 residues.

This clonotype has at least ten counts. The chain is built from TRBV19 and TRBJ2-2; D is perhaps TRBD2 (5 bases). Germline-derived CDR1 and CDR2 are LNHDA and SQIVND (reference sequence). The CDR3 loop spans 15 amino acids. The ends were cut back, 7 bases at V and 0 bases at J, with 12 bases in the middle. CDR3 DNA: TGTGCCAGTACCCGGGGATCAGCGAACACCGGGGAGCTGTTTTTT. Its protein is CASTRGSANTGELFF.

A few counts support this clonotype. The CDR3 region has the DNA TGTGCCTGGACCGACAGGGACACTGAATCCTTCTTT. It encodes CAWTDRDTESFF. The V call is TRBV30, the J call TRBJ1-1; 7 bases are a match to TRBD1. CDR3 length equals 12 residues. J lost 14 bases, V lost 4 bases, and 13 bases had no gene match. Germline CDR1 GTSNPN, CDR2 SVGIG (reference sequence). Full variable domain (rest looked up from reference TRBV30 and TRBJ1-1): SQTIHQWPATLVQPVGSPLSLECTVEGTSNPNLYWYRQAAGRGLQLLFYSVGIGQISSEVPQNLSASRPQDRQFILSSKKLLLSDSGFYLCAWTDRDTESFFGQGTRLTVV.

This clonotype occurred a few times. The V and J genes are TRBV7-3 and TRBJ2-7; 13 positions match TRBD2. J lost 4 bases, V lost 3 bases, and 3 bases had no gene match. The CDR3 runs to 15 residues. The germline gives CDR1 SGHTA, CDR2 FQGTGA. CDR3 nucleotides: TGTGCCAGCAGCTTCGGGACTAGCGGGGTTTACGAGCAGTACTTC. As protein: CASSFGTSGVYEQYF.

This clonotype has a count of ten or more. The V call is TRBV25-1, the J call TRBJ1-2; maybe TRBD1 (6 bases). CDR3 length equals 12 residues. V was cut by 4 bases and J by 7 bases, with 10 bases left in between. The germline V gene encodes CDR1 MGHDK and CDR2 SYGVNS. CDR3 in DNA: TGTGCCAGCAGTGCCGGGGGCGGTGGCTACACCTTC. This codes for CASSAGGGGYTF.

This clonotype was picked up many times. The chain recombines TRBV12-3 or TRBV12-4 with TRBJ1-2, with a weak D call TRBD1 (6 bases). With 2 bases removed from V and 5 bases from J, the gap between germline ends came to 12 bases. The CDR3 spans 14 residues. The CDR3 DNA follows: TGTGCCAGCAGTTTAATGGACAGAGCTTATGGCTACACCTTC. It encodes CASSLMDRAYGYTF.

Ten or more counts support this clonotype. The chain combines TRBV11-2 with TRBJ2-5; D gene uncertain. Germline lookup yields CDR1 SGHAT and CDR2 FQNNGV. V was shortened by 0 bases and J by 2 bases, with 10 bases between the two germline ends. The CDR3 runs to 15 residues. The CDR3 here is CASSLDSTEQETQYF. CDR3 nucleotide sequence: TGTGCCAGCAGCTTAGATAGTACAGAACAAGAGACCCAGTACTTC.

This clonotype came up many times. The genes are TRBV20-1 and TRBJ1-2; no definite D call. Germline CDR1 reads DFQATT; CDR2 reads SNEGSKA (reference sequence). Trimming pared 5 bases from V and 0 bases from J, leaving 10 bases between. The CDR3 is 13 amino acids. The CDR3 here is CSARLPANYGYTF. The DNA of the CDR3 is TGCAGTGCTCGGCTTCCAGCTAACTATGGCTACACCTTC.

CDR3 coding DNA: TGTGCCAGCAGCGTATCAGGAGTGTCGTCCGGGGAGCTGTTTTTT. This encodes CASSVSGVSSGELFF. J is TRBJ2-2 and V is TRBV9; D is unclear. The CDR3 covers 15 residues. Per the germline V gene, CDR1 is SGDLS and CDR2 is YYNGEE. Trimming pared 1 base from V and 6 bases from J, leaving 13 bases between.

This clonotype was found many times. This sequence joins TRBV20-1 and TRBJ1-1; no definite D call. V was pared by 4 bases and J by 2 bases, with 14 bases between. CDR1 and CDR2 from the germline V gene are DFQATT and SNEGSKA (reference sequence). The CDR3 extends over 14 amino acids. CDR3 DNA sequence: TGCAGTGCTAATCCCCTTTCGATAAACACTGAAGCTTTCTTT. This encodes CSANPLSINTEAFF.

In this sample, this clonotype turned up many times. The chain combines TRBV6-2 or TRBV6-3 with TRBJ2-5; a weak D match, TRBD1 (6 bases). Trimming took off 10 bases at V and 4 bases at J, with 28 bases between the two ends. There are 17 residues in the CDR3. From germline, CDR1 is MNHEY and CDR2 SVGEGT. The CDR3 loop reads CATQGITFRTASETQYF. DNA for the CDR3: TGTGCCACCCAGGGAATCACCTTCAGGACAGCGTCAGAGACCCAGTACTTC.

This clonotype was observed at least ten times. The chain combines TRBV20-1 with TRBJ1-1; no clear D. Germline assignment: CDR1 DFQATT and CDR2 SNEGSKA (reference sequence). There are 12 residues in the CDR3. The V end was cut by 0 bases, the J end by 1 base, with 3 bases between. The CDR3 sequence is CSAREGNTEAFF. CDR3 sequence (DNA): TGCAGTGCTAGAGAAGGGAACACTGAAGCTTTCTTT.

There are many counts of this clonotype. This rearrangement joins TRBV6-1 to TRBJ2-7; 9 bases are shared with TRBD1. The CDR3 extends over 15 amino acids. V shed 6 bases, J shed 4 bases, and the junction held 10 bases outside the gene matches. Germline V CDR1 and CDR2: MNHNS, SASEGT. CDR3 loop: CASSAEQDRGYEQYF. DNA for the CDR3: TGTGCCAGCAGCGCCGAGCAGGACAGGGGATACGAGCAGTACTTC.

In its sample, this clonotype was seen many times. The chain combines TRBV7-2 with TRBJ2-7; D call uncertain. V dropped 3 bases and J dropped 6 bases, with 12 bases sitting between them. The germline V gene has CDR1 SGHTA and CDR2 FQGNSA. CDR3 size: 13 residues. This chain's CDR3 is CASSFSRPGEQYF. CDR3 nucleotide sequence: TGTGCCAGCAGCTTTTCGCGGCCTGGCGAGCAGTACTTC.

About this clonotype itself: The junction does not match germline at one end; this may be a read error. The genes are TRBV29-1 and TRBJ2-7; either TRBD1 or TRBD2 may fit D (6 bases each). The CDR3 contains 15 residues. CDR1 and CDR2 from the germline V gene are SQVTM and ANQGSEA. The CDR3 sequence: CSPHNAGLGAYDQYF. In DNA form, the CDR3 reads TGCAGCCCACACAACGCGGGACTGGGGGCCTACGATCAGTACTTC.

The V call is TRBV2, the J call TRBJ2-7, with no clear D. Germline CDR1 SNHLY, CDR2 FYNNEI. Trimming left V 7 bases short and J 3 bases short, with 13 bases between. The CDR3 runs to 13 residues. CDR3 protein: CASTNTKGYEQYF. The CDR3 region has the DNA TGTGCCAGCACCAATACGAAGGGCTACGAGCAGTACTTC.

This clonotype has more than one count but fewer than ten. This rearrangement joins TRBV5-4 to TRBJ2-7, with 8 bases lining up with TRBD1. The CDR3 is made up of 15 amino acids. Germline CDR1 and CDR2: SGHNT and YYREEE (reference sequence). The ends lost 4 bases at V and 5 bases at J; junction bases unmatched: 11. In DNA form, the CDR3 reads TGTGCCAGCAGCATATTGACAGGGGTTGGCCACGAGCAGTACTTC. This encodes CASSILTGVGHEQYF.

The chain has TRBV6-1 and TRBJ2-3, with a possible D match to TRBD1 (6 bases). The CDR3 runs 15 residues. CDR1 is MNHNS and CDR2 is SASEGT in the germline V gene. Trimming shortened V by 5 bases and J by 4 bases, and 16 bases separated the two germline ends. The chain's CDR3 is CASSPEGGAADTQYF. In DNA form, the CDR3 reads TGTGCCAGCAGTCCTGAAGGGGGTGCGGCAGATACGCAGTATTTT.

The chain carries TRBV6-2 or TRBV6-3 and TRBJ1-1; D possibly corresponds to TRBD1 (6 bases). V gave up 2 bases and J gave up 4 bases, with 11 bases separating them. Germline V lookup: CDR1 MNHEY, CDR2 SVGEGT. This CDR3 has 14 amino acids. CDR3 residues: CASSYGGGPTEAFF. As DNA, the CDR3 is TGTGCCAGCAGTTACGGGGGGGGCCCCACTGAAGCTTTCTTT.

This clonotype was counted a few times. The J gene is TRBJ2-5, the V gene TRBV29-1; D might be TRBD2 (6 bases). V lost 4 bases and J lost 2, with 17 bases in between. This CDR3 comprises 15 residues. CDR1 and CDR2 (germline): SQVTM, ANQGSEA. The CDR3 spells CSVVGSGALQETQYF. In DNA, the CDR3 is TGCAGCGTTGTCGGTAGCGGAGCCCTTCAAGAGACCCAGTACTTC.

This clonotype appeared many times. The chain couples TRBV5-1 to TRBJ1-3; TRBD1 matches 7 bases. J lost 0 bases, V lost 5 bases, and 5 bases had no gene match. CDR3 length: 15 residues. The germline gives CDR1 SGHRS, CDR2 YFSETQ. CDR3 in DNA: TGCGCCAGCAGTCGGGACAGCGTCTCTGGAAACACCATATATTTT. Translating it yields CASSRDSVSGNTIYF.

This clonotype was found many times. The chain joins TRBV6-1 to TRBJ2-5, with 11 bases fitting TRBD2. The CDR3 has 18 residues. With 5 bases clipped from V and 2 bases from J, the junction kept 13 bases outside the gene matches. Looked up from germline, CDR1 is MNHNS and CDR2 is SASEGT. The CDR3 DNA follows: TGTGCCAGCAGTCCCGTGGCTAGCGGGGGGTTCAATCAAGAGACCCAGTACTTC. Amino acid sequence: CASSPVASGGFNQETQYF.

This clonotype was seen ten or more times. The chain carries TRBV10-3 and TRBJ1-5; weak D call: TRBD1 (5 bases). This CDR3 spans 12 amino acids. The germline gives CDR1 ENHRY, CDR2 SYGVKD. Trimming took off 5 bases at V and 5 bases at J, with 7 bases between the two ends. The CDR3 DNA reads TGTGCCATCAGTTCCAGGGATCAGCCCCAGCATTTT. It yields the protein CAISSRDQPQHF.

The chain recombines TRBV5-4 with TRBJ2-7; TRBD1 agrees at 7 bases. The CDR3 consists of 16 residues. From germline, CDR1 is SGHNT and CDR2 YYREEE (reference sequence). After removal of 3 bases from V and 3 bases from J, the junction contained 12 bases not matched to a gene. The CDR3 DNA sequence: TGTGCCAGCAGCTCGATCGACAGGGCCAACGACTACGAGCAGTACTTC. Protein sequence: CASSSIDRANDYEQYF.

This chain links TRBV30 with TRBJ2-7, with 7 bases lining up with TRBD2. V lost 7 bases, J lost 5 bases, and 5 bases stayed unmatched. The CDR3 runs to 11 residues. In germline, CDR1 is GTSNPN, CDR2 SVGIG (reference sequence). The CDR3: CASKRGHEQYF. CDR3 nucleotides: TGTGCCTCGAAGCGGGGCCACGAGCAGTACTTC.

This clonotype was recorded many times. The chain recombines TRBV12-3 or TRBV12-4 with TRBJ1-1, with D possibly matching TRBD1 (5 bases). The CDR3 sequence is 14 residues long. V was cut by 4 bases and J by 4 bases, with 13 bases left in between. The DNA for the CDR3 is TGTGCCAGCAGTTCTTGGGGCCGCATCACTGAAGCTTTCTTT. Translating it yields CASSSWGRITEAFF.

This clonotype was recorded a few times. At one end the junction does not follow the germline gene, possibly because of a read error. The chain is built from TRBV4-3 and TRBJ1-2; perhaps TRBD1 as D (6 bases). Germline-derived CDR1 and CDR2 are LGHNA and YSLEER. CDR3 length: 17 residues. The CDR3 sequence: CASSEDILAGANYGYTF. The CDR3, as DNA: TGCGCCAGCAGCGAAGATATTTTAGCAGGGGCTAACTATGGCTACACCTTC.